The 19 T cell receptor beta chains given below trace back to one sample, sequenced in a study of T cell repertoires in cytomegalovirus infection. TCRdb re-derived calls from the reads in MiXCR, one entry per CDR3 protein. The sample includes hundreds of thousands of distinct CDR3 sequences, approximately 24% seen only once; the top ten take around 7.6%. Input material: CD8+ T cells from PBMCs. All receptors derive from a human donor in good health (CMV status not recorded). Some clones in this sample may be carry-over from other donors' samples.

This clonotype appeared a few times. The CDR3 coding sequence is TGTGCCAGCGGGGGGGCTGCCGGGACTACAGAGACCCAGTACTTC. Its translation is CASGGAAGTTETQYF. This rearrangement joins TRBV6-6 to TRBJ2-5; weak D call: TRBD2 (7 bases). V was pared by 8 bases and J by 4 bases, with 20 bases between. The germline CDR1 and CDR2 sequences are MNHNY and SVGAGI (reference sequence). This CDR3 region has 15 residues.

This clonotype was counted many times. This chain links TRBV7-9 with TRBJ2-5, with 7 nucleotides matching TRBD1. Germline loops: CDR1 SEHNR, CDR2 FQNEAQ (reference sequence). V gave up 5 bases and J gave up 6 bases; unmatched junction bases: 3. The CDR3 covers 12 residues. Here the CDR3 reads CASSPTGKTQYF. The DNA for the CDR3 is TGTGCCAGCAGCCCGACAGGGAAGACCCAGTACTTC.

Remarks on this clonotype: A clone one base away is much larger, so this may be a read error. The V gene is TRBV28, the J gene TRBJ1-2; TRBD1 aligns across 10 bases. Germline V gene data show CDR1 as MDHEN and CDR2 as SYDVKM. There are 16 residues in the CDR3. CDR3 sequence: CVSDPGQGLANYGYTF. The CDR3 region has the DNA TGTGTCAGTGACCCGGGACAGGGGCTTGCTAACTATGGCTACACCTTC.

The chain carries TRBV7-9 and TRBJ2-1; D tentatively fits TRBD1 or TRBD2 (5 bases each). V was pared by 5 bases and J by 5 bases, with 13 bases between. The CDR3 runs 14 residues. Germline V gives CDR1 SEHNR, CDR2 FQNEAQ (reference sequence). DNA of the CDR3: TGTGCCAGCAGCACCCGGGACGGACACAATGAGCAGTTCTTC. Translation gives CASSTRDGHNEQFF.

The V call is TRBV29-1, the J call TRBJ1-1; TRBD1 agrees at 8 bases. Germline V lookup: CDR1 SQVTM, CDR2 ANQGSEA. The CDR3 sequence is 16 residues long. The ends lost 0 bases at V and 1 base at J; junction bases unmatched: 7. The CDR3 DNA sequence: TGCAGCGTTGAAGATCGCCCAGGGGGCCCGAACACTGAAGCTTTCTTT. Protein product: CSVEDRPGGPNTEAFF.

The chain carries TRBV20-1 and TRBJ2-5, with TRBD1 identical over 9 bases. The CDR3 length is 16 residues. The V gene end was trimmed by 8 bases and the J gene end by 1 base; junction bases not matched to a gene: 14. The germline gives CDR1 DFQATT, CDR2 SNEGSKA (reference sequence). The CDR3, as DNA: TGCAGTCCCCTAACTTGGACAGGGGTATTCCAAGAGACCCAGTACTTC. As protein: CSPLTWTGVFQETQYF.

This clonotype has a count of ten or more. The J gene is TRBJ2-2, the V gene TRBV7-6; TRBD1 matches at 7 bases. The J segment lost 1 base and the V segment lost 5 bases, leaving 16 bases of the junction unmatched. The CDR3 contains 19 residues. Germline V lookup: CDR1 SGHVS, CDR2 FNYEAQ. CDR3 bases: TGTGCCAGCAGCCGCCCAAAAGGGGGCGAACCTGTGAACACCGGGGAGCTGTTTTTT. Translation gives CASSRPKGGEPVNTGELFF.

A few counts support this clonotype. The gene calls are TRBV6-5 and TRBJ2-2; 11 nucleotides match TRBD1. Germline CDR1 reads MNHEY; CDR2 reads SVGAGI. V lost 4 bases and J lost 0; bases outside the gene matches: 10. This CDR3 is 19 amino acids long. CDR3: CASSLAGQGALANTGELFF. The CDR3 bases are TGTGCCAGCAGTTTAGCAGGACAGGGGGCCTTGGCGAACACCGGGGAGCTGTTTTTT.

This clonotype occurred a few times. The genes are TRBV6-8 and TRBJ2-3; TRBD2 matches 12 bases. CDR3 length: 16 residues. In germline, CDR1 is MNHGY, CDR2 SAAAGT. J gave up 0 bases and V 5 bases, and 3 bases lay outside the gene matches. CDR3 DNA: TGTGCCAGCAGTGGCGGGACTAGCGGGAGCACAGATACGCAGTATTTT. Residues: CASSGGTSGSTDTQYF.

The genes are TRBV4-1 and TRBJ1-1; 8 bases match TRBD1. After removal of 1 base from V and 5 bases from J, the junction contained 0 bases not matched to a gene. Germline values: CDR1 MGHRA, CDR2 YSYEKL. This CDR3 region has 13 residues. The CDR3 region has the DNA TGCGCCAGCAGCCAAGGGGACAGGACTGAAGCTTTCTTT. Amino acid sequence: CASSQGDRTEAFF.

Many counts were recorded for this clonotype. The chain combines TRBV7-2 with TRBJ2-5; the D is unclear. V was clipped by 3 bases and J by 0 bases, with 11 bases between them. This CDR3 has 15 amino acids. Germline V gene data show CDR1 as SGHTA and CDR2 as FQGNSA. As DNA, the CDR3 is TGTGCCAGCAGCTTTCATAAAGCGTACCAAGAGACCCAGTACTTC. Translation: CASSFHKAYQETQYF.

This clonotype was seen repeatedly, ten times or more. The V gene is TRBV7-8, the J gene TRBJ2-2; D assignment may be TRBD1 or TRBD2 (5 bases each). CDR3 length: 16 amino acids. Trimming stripped 5 bases from V and 5 bases from J, with 18 bases between. Germline assignment: CDR1 SGHVS and CDR2 FQNEAQ. The CDR3 reads CASSPKDGAWTGELFF. CDR3 bases: TGTGCCAGCAGCCCTAAGGACGGGGCTTGGACCGGGGAGCTGTTTTTT.

The rearrangement joins TRBV7-6 to TRBJ2-1, with D unresolved. Germline CDR1 reads SGHVS; CDR2 reads FNYEAQ. The CDR3 has 12 residues. Trimming stripped 4 bases from V and 6 bases from J, with 7 bases between. CDR3 in DNA: TGTGCCAGCAGCTACGATCTCAATGAGCAGTTCTTC. Amino acids: CASSYDLNEQFF.

This clonotype was recorded a few times. This chain links TRBV7-3 with TRBJ1-2, with no clear D. CDR1 is SGHTA and CDR2 is FQGTGA in the germline V gene. There are 14 residues in the CDR3. V lost 5 bases, J lost 0 bases, and 10 bases lay in between. This chain's CDR3 is CASSPGPTNYGYTF. The CDR3 nucleotides are TGTGCCAGCAGCCCTGGGCCAACTAACTATGGCTACACCTTC.

This clonotype occurred a few times. The chain has TRBV7-6 and TRBJ2-5; 8 bases are shared with TRBD2. The CDR3 extends over 13 amino acids. The germline V gene encodes CDR1 SGHVS and CDR2 FNYEAQ. CDR3 nucleotides: TGTGCAATTCGGGGGGGCCTGGTGGAGACCCAGTACTTC. It is translated as CAIRGGLVETQYF. Complete variable domain (other parts from reference TRBV7-6 and TRBJ2-5): GAGVSQSPRYKVTKRGQDVALRCDPISGHVSLYWYRQALGQGPEFLTYFNYEAQQDKSGLPNDRFSAERPEGSISTLTIQRTEQRDSAMYRCAIRGGLVETQYFGPGTRLLVL.

The rearrangement joins TRBV20-1 to TRBJ2-7; TRBD1 matches 11 bases. The V segment lost 5 bases and the J segment 5 bases; nucleotides outside the gene matches: 5. CDR1 is DFQATT, CDR2 SNEGSKA, per germline (reference sequence). This CDR3 has 13 amino acids. This CDR3 reads CSASGTGGNEQYF. The CDR3 DNA follows: TGCAGTGCTTCCGGGACAGGGGGAAACGAGCAGTACTTC.

The table lists this clonotype with many counts. The chain joins TRBV11-2 to TRBJ1-1, with D hard to call. CDR1 is SGHAT, CDR2 FQNNGV, per germline. Deletions cut 2 bases from V and 0 bases from J, with 13 bases between. The CDR3 contains 16 residues. The CDR3 bases are TGTGCCAGCAGCTTATTGGCCGGATCTCTGAACACTGAAGCTTTCTTT. This encodes CASSLLAGSLNTEAFF.

Concerning this clonotype itself: This clone may be a read error of a much larger clone one base away. The chain is built from TRBV7-3 and TRBJ2-7, with 11 positions matching TRBD1. This CDR3 spans 15 amino acids. Looked up from germline, CDR1 is SGHTA and CDR2 is FQGTGA. DNA of the CDR3: TGTGCCAGCAGCCTGGGACAGGGGGTATCCTACCAGCAGTACTTC. As protein: CASSLGQGVSYQQYF.

This clonotype was observed a handful of times. Here the CDR3 DNA reads TGCAGTGTTCCGGTTGCGGGGACCGGGGAGCTGTTTTTT. This codes for CSVPVAGTGELFF. This chain uses TRBV20-1 with TRBJ2-2; weak D call: TRBD2 (6 bases). V was trimmed by 7 bases and J by 5 bases, leaving 14 bases between them. The CDR3 contains 13 residues. Germline values: CDR1 DFQATT, CDR2 SNEGSKA (reference sequence).